These T cell receptor beta chains were read from a single sample in a study of cytomegalovirus exposure and HLA in healthy donors. The method was immunoSEQ multiplex PCR; TCRdb's version includes in-frame clones alone and lacks a portion of them. The table for this sample gives tens of thousands of clones. Sequencing was performed on PBMCs. The source is a woman aged 55-75 years in good health and CMV-seronegative. The CDR3 runs from the conserved cysteine through the conserved F or W. The D gene is left open where the match is weak. For some rows the clone size is stated as once, few or many, or as a class when expanded; others skip it.

v_gene	abundance	j_gene	d_gene	CDR3nt	CDR3aa
TRBV6-5	NA	TRBJ1-5	NA	TGTGCCAGCAGTTACTCGAGGGAGATGAATCAGCCCCAGCATTTT	CASSYSREMNQPQHF
TRBV18	NA	TRBJ1-2	NA	TGTGCCAGCTCACCTGCGGAGGGATTGGGACATGGCTACACCTTC	CASSPAEGLGHGYTF
TRBV6-1	NA	TRBJ1-6	TRBD1	TGTGCCAGCACCCGGGACAGCACTTCACCCCTCCACTTT	CASTRDSTSPLHF
TRBV7-9	NA	TRBJ2-1	NA	TGTGCCAGCAGCTTAATTTCTAGCTACAATGAGCAGTTCTTC	CASSLISSYNEQFF
TRBV27	NA	TRBJ2-3	NA	TGTGCCAGCAGTTTAAGCCAGACAACAGATACGCAGTATTTT	CASSLSQTTDTQYF
TRBV14	NA	TRBJ2-1	NA	TGTGCCAGCAGCCAGGCCGAAACAGGGAGGGCCGGTGTACTTTACAATGAGCAGTTCTTC	CASSQAETGRAGVLYNEQFF
TRBV7-8	NA	TRBJ1-1	NA	TGTGCCAGCAGCTTAAATCGGGGAAACACTGAAGCTTTCTTT	CASSLNRGNTEAFF
TRBV10-2	NA	TRBJ2-1	NA	TGCGCCAGCAGTGAGCCGGGACTTGGATACAATGAGCAGTTCTTC	CASSEPGLGYNEQFF
TRBV5-1	NA	TRBJ1-1	NA	TGCGCCAGCAGCGTCGCAGGCATGAACACTGAAGCTTTCTTT	CASSVAGMNTEAFF
TRBV7-9	NA	TRBJ2-7	TRBD2	TGTGCCAGCACCTTCTTTGCCGGGACTAGCGCCTACGAGCAGTACTTC	CASTFFAGTSAYEQYF
TRBV2	medium-sized	TRBJ2-2	NA	TGTGCCAGCGGCCGTAGCGGAAGTAACACCGGGGAGCTGTTTTTT	CASGRSGSNTGELFF
TRBV28	NA	TRBJ2-7	NA	TGTGCCAGCAGTTCCGGGGAGGGGGGAGGTTCGGAGCAGTACTTC	CASSSGEGGGSEQYF
TRBV19	NA	TRBJ2-5	TRBD1	TGTGCCAGTAGTATAGGGGGACAGGGAAACCAAGAGACCCAGTACTTC	CASSIGGQGNQETQYF
TRBV7-2	NA	TRBJ1-5	TRBD1	TGTGCCAGCAGCGGGACAGGGGCCAATCAGCCCCAGCATTTT	CASSGTGANQPQHF
TRBV28	NA	TRBJ1-2	TRBD1	TGTGCCAGCAGTTTATTCAGGGGGGATGCTAACTATGGCTACACCTTC	CASSLFRGDANYGYTF
TRBV9	NA	TRBJ2-7	NA	TGTGCCAGCAGCGCCGGGACGGGGGTCTACGAGCAGTACTTC	CASSAGTGVYEQYF
TRBV7-2	NA	TRBJ2-2	NA	TGTGCCAGCAACCTGGACAGAGCCGGGGAGCTGTTTTTT	CASNLDRAGELFF
TRBV7-9	NA	TRBJ2-1	TRBD2	TGTGCCAGCAGCTTAGCTGGGCTAGCGGGGTACTACAATGAGCAGTTCTTC	CASSLAGLAGYYNEQFF
TRBV7-8	NA	TRBJ2-1	TRBD2	TGTGCCAGCAGCTTAGCCAGGACTAGCCCGAGGAATGAGCAGTTCTTC	CASSLARTSPRNEQFF
TRBV4-1	NA	TRBJ2-1	TRBD2	TGCGCCAGCAGCCAAACCGGGAGGTCGCGGGATGAGCAGTTCTTC	CASSQTGRSRDEQFF
TRBV18	NA	TRBJ2-3	TRBD2	TGTGCCAGCTCAACCGGCCTAGCGGGACTCACAGATACGCAGTATTTT	CASSTGLAGLTDTQYF
TRBV7-8	NA	TRBJ1-5	NA	TGTGCCAGCAGCTTAAAGAGGTCGGCGGTCGGCGGAGGGGATCAGCCCCAGCATTTT	CASSLKRSAVGGGDQPQHF
TRBV30	NA	TRBJ2-7	NA	TGTGCCTGGAGTGTAGGCAGGGTTGCCTACGAGCAGTACTTC	CAWSVGRVAYEQYF
TRBV7-9	NA	TRBJ2-3	NA	TGTGCCAGCAGCCCACAGGGACGAGATACGCAGTATTTT	CASSPQGRDTQYF
TRBV27	NA	TRBJ2-3	NA	TGTGCCAGGGGGGGACGGGAGACAGATACGCAGTATTTT	CARGGRETDTQYF
TRBV7-9	NA	TRBJ1-1	TRBD1	TGTGCCAGCAGCCCCGGGACAGGGTTGGACACTGAAGCTTTCTTT	CASSPGTGLDTEAFF
TRBV5-4	NA	TRBJ2-5	TRBD2	TGTGCCAGCAGACCCGGGACTAGCGGGTTCGGGGGGACCCAGTACTTC	CASRPGTSGFGGTQYF
TRBV11-2	NA	TRBJ2-5	TRBD1	TGTGCCAGCAGCTTAGCGGGACAGGGCGGCCTGAAGACCCAGTACTTC	CASSLAGQGGLKTQYF
TRBV7-7	NA	TRBJ2-5	NA	TGTGCTAGCAGCCCAGGGTCGAGCCCAATTGTTGAGACCCAGTACTTC	CASSPGSSPIVETQYF
TRBV19	NA	TRBJ2-7	NA	TGTGCCAGTAGTATTCTGGCTGGACAGCTCTACTTC	CASSILAGQLYF
TRBV18	NA	TRBJ2-5	TRBD1	TGTGCCAGCTCCGACAGGGGAAGTTCGGAGACCCAGTACTTC	CASSDRGSSETQYF
TRBV27	NA	TRBJ1-6	NA	TGTGCCAGCAGTTTGGGGTTCGGGAGTTCACCCCTCCACTTT	CASSLGFGSSPLHF